This T cell receptor (beta chain) stems from a study of tumor-infiltrating lymphocytes in primary liver carcinoma. The study's findings and limits: Bulk, unsorted sampling meant CD4+ and CD8+ repertoires went uncompared. Lower overlap was observed for tumor-adjacent and tumor-blood pairs relative to tumor region pairs. Against blood, tumors held a significantly higher top-250-clone fraction (p = 0.039).

The table lists this clonotype with a few counts. Its antigen is undetermined. The source of the blood RNA was unsorted whole blood, and germline DNA was extracted as well. Approximately 4 milliliters of peripheral blood were drawn presurgically. TCR beta cDNA was prepared out of 450 to 500 ng total RNA by means of a constant-region primer. Nested multiplex PCR, run for three rounds with slightly modified ARM-PCR, yielded TCR beta libraries. Two initial PCR rounds of approximately 10 cycles each paired TRBV1-TRBV30 forward primers with a C-beta reverse primer. MiXCR was run by TCRdb on the multiplex PCR reads, yielding one entry per CDR3 protein. The table has approximately 210,000 distinct CDR3 sequences, less than 65% seen once. The germline gives CDR1 LGHNA, CDR2 YNFKEQ. V was pared by 2 bases and J by 4 bases, with 12 bases of the junction left unmatched. The CDR3 runs 18 residues.

The sequencing input was peripheral blood. The J gene is TRBJ2-3, the V gene TRBV4-2; 10 bases match TRBD2. This sequence originates from a woman aged 55-69 years with primary liver carcinoma and hepatitis B virus infection. For the CDR3, the DNA is TGTGCCAGCAGCCAATCCGGGACTAGCGATACTCGGGCAGATACGCAGTATTTT. This sequence encodes CASSQSGTSDTRADTQYF.